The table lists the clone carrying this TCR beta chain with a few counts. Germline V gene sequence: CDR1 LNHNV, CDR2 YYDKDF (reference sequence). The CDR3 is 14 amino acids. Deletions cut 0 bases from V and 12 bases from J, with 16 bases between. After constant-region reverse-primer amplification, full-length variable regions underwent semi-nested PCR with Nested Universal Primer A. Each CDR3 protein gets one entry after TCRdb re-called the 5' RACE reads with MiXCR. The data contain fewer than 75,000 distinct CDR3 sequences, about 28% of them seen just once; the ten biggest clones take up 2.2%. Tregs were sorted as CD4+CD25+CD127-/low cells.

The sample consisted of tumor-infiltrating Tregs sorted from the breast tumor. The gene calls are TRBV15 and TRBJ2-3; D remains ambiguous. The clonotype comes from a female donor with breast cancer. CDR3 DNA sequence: TGTGCCACCAGCAGAGATCGAGCGACGATAGTTCAGTATTTT. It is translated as CATSRDRATIVQYF.